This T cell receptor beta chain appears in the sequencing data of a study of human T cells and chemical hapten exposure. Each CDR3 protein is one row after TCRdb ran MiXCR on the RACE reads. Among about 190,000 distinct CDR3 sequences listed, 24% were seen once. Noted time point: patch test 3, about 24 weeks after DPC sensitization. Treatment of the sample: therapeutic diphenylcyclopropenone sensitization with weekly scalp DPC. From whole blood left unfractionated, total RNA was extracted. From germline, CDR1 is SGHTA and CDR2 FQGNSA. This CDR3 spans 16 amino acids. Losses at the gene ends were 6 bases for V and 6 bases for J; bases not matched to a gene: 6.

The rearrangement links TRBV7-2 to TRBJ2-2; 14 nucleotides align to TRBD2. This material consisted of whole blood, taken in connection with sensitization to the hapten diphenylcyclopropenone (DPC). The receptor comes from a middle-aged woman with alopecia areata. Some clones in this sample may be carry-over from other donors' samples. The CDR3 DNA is TGTGCCAGCAGTTACCCGGGACTAGCGGGAGCCGGGGAGCTGTTTTTT. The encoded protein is CASSYPGLAGAGELFF.